This TCR beta chain was sequenced during a study of T cells in Graves' hyperthyroidism and ophthalmopathy. The CDR3 consists of 15 residues. Germline CDR1 and CDR2: SEHNR and FQNEAQ (reference sequence). Trimming shortened V by 0 bases and J by 4 bases, and 12 bases separated the two germline ends. What was amplified from RNA transcripts were TCR beta CDR3 regions. The TCR CDR3 was amplified in a first-round RT-PCR using the HTBI primer set. From the multiplex PCR reads, TCRdb called clonotypes with MiXCR, one entry per CDR3 protein. The data show about 590,000 distinct CDR3 sequences, around 16% seen once.

The origin of this receptor is a woman in her thirties with Graves' hyperthyroidism. The sequencing sample was made of blood. This chain joins TRBV7-9 and TRBJ1-1; D may be TRBD1 (6 bases). DNA of the CDR3: TGTGCCAGCAGCTTAGCGTCAGGGGCCCCCACTGAAGCTTTCTTT. The encoded protein is CASSLASGAPTEAFF.